This entry features one TCR beta chain sequence. Its antigen remains unidentified. Germline assignment: CDR1 SGHVS and CDR2 FNYEAQ. The CDR3 runs to 15 residues. Trimming shortened V by 6 bases and J by 9 bases, and 21 bases separated the two germline ends. This sample is drawn from a study of T cell clones after liver transplantation. Study at large: Three of the eight recipients were HCV-positive; the rest had non-autoimmune, non-viral transplant indications.

Study-wide findings and caveats: In 5 of 8 subjects, circulating graft-donor-reactive CD4 TCRbeta sequences fell significantly after transplant.

TCRdb's copy holds only in-frame clones and misses some; the assay was immunoSEQ multiplex PCR. The sample lists 90,000 to 120,000 clones, roughly 80% occurring once. The starting material was CD4+ T cells from blood, obtained before liver transplant. The chain joins TRBV7-6 to TRBJ1-5, with D tentatively TRBD1 (6 bases). The origin of this receptor is a human donor who received a liver transplant. CDR3 amino acids: CASSQDAQGFLPQHF. Written as DNA, the CDR3 is TGTGCCAGCAGTCAAGACGCGCAGGGGTTTTTGCCCCAGCATTTT.